Listed here are 3 T cell receptor beta chains from one sample, sequenced in a study of T cells in Graves' hyperthyroidism and ophthalmopathy. RNA transcripts were the template for amplifying TCR beta CDR3 regions. RT-PCR in the first round (using the HTBI primer set) targeted the TCR CDR3. TCRdb re-called the multiplex PCR reads with MiXCR, one entry per CDR3 protein. The table shows a few hundred thousand distinct CDR3 sequences, with approximately 44% occurring only once. Sequencing used peripheral blood or thyroid tissue (not recorded which). All receptors come from a woman between 18 and 29 years old with Graves' hyperthyroidism.

This clonotype occurred a few times. It may be a read error: a sequence one base away is much more abundant. This chain connects TRBV2 to TRBJ1-3; a weak D match, TRBD1 (5 bases). In germline, CDR1 is SNHLY, CDR2 FYNNEI. CDR3 size: 13 residues. Written as DNA, the CDR3 is TGTGCCAACAGTGAAGCAGGGGGAAACACCATATATTTT. Translating gives CANSEAGGNTIYF.

This clonotype has a count of ten or more. The chain combines TRBV6-5 with TRBJ2-5; D possibly corresponds to TRBD1 (6 bases). The germline V gene encodes CDR1 MNHEY and CDR2 SVGAGI. Between the trimmed V and J ends, which lost 5 bases and 1 base, there was a span of 11 bases. The CDR3 is 14 amino acids. The CDR3 here is CASSKQGSQETQYF. The CDR3 DNA reads as TGTGCCAGCAGTAAACAGGGTTCCCAAGAGACCCAGTACTTC.

Ten or more counts support this clonotype. The rearrangement links TRBV5-6 to TRBJ2-7; TRBD1 or TRBD2 may be the D gene (5 bases each). This CDR3 comprises 16 residues. Between the trimmed V and J ends, which lost 4 bases and 7 bases, there was a span of 24 bases. Germline V gene data show CDR1 as SGHDT and CDR2 as YYEEEE. The CDR3 nucleotides read TGTGCCAGCAGCCTTTTCCGGGACGTGAAAAATATGGAGCAGTACTTC. This encodes CASSLFRDVKNMEQYF.